This is a list of T cell receptor beta chains from one sample in a study of early T cells in non-severe SARS-CoV-2 infection. A single record per CDR3 protein comes from TCRdb applying MiXCR to the 5' RACE reads. The sample consists of fewer than 35,000 distinct CDR3 sequences, around 4.6% of them appearing once. What was sequenced was whole blood. These receptors were taken from an adult who was a healthcare worker with PCR-confirmed SARS-CoV-2 infection or an uninfected control (not recorded which). Each CDR3 is given with its conserved first and last residue. A D gene is named only where the DNA matches it firmly. A clone size is listed for some rows: how often the clone was seen (once, few, many), or a class if it is expanded.

v_gene	j_gene	d_gene	abundance	CDR3aa	CDR3nt
TRBV6-1	TRBJ1-2	.	many	CASRVLQGTGYGYTF	TGTGCCAGCAGAGTACTACAGGGTACTGGCTATGGCTACACCTTC
TRBV4-3	TRBJ2-1	TRBD2	medium-sized	CASSLTSGRGNEQFF	TGCGCCAGCAGCCTGACTAGCGGGAGGGGGAATGAGCAGTTCTTC
TRBV12-3/TRBV12-4	TRBJ2-4	TRBD2	many	CASSPEAGADIQYF	TGTGCCAGCAGCCCGGAAGCGGGGGCCGACATTCAGTACTTC
TRBV12-3/TRBV12-4	TRBJ2-2	.	many	CASSLGRIGLTGELFF	TGTGCCAGCAGTTTAGGGCGGATCGGGCTCACCGGGGAGCTGTTTTTT
TRBV7-2	TRBJ2-1	TRBD2	many	CASSLAGPGWLAAYNEQFF	TGTGCCAGCAGCTTAGCGGGTCCGGGTTGGCTAGCGGCCTACAATGAGCAGTTCTTC
TRBV4-2	TRBJ2-2	.	.	CTSSQVLQANTGELFF	TGTACCAGCAGCCAAGTTTTACAAGCGAACACCGGGGAGCTGTTTTTT
TRBV7-8	TRBJ2-1	.	many	CASSLVLYSYNEQFF	TGTGCCAGCAGCTTAGTCTTATACTCCTACAATGAGCAGTTCTTC
TRBV12-3/TRBV12-4	TRBJ1-5	.	many	CASSFSGSGQPQHF	TGTGCCAGCAGTTTTTCAGGGTCGGGTCAGCCCCAGCATTTT
TRBV7-3	TRBJ1-2	TRBD1	many	CASSPGTGLDYGYTF	TGTGCCAGCAGCCCCGGGACAGGGTTGGACTATGGCTACACCTTC
TRBV7-9	TRBJ2-1	.	many	CASSFSPGDGYEQFF	TGTGCCAGCAGCTTCTCTCCGGGAGATGGGTATGAGCAGTTCTTC
TRBV25-1	TRBJ2-3	TRBD2	many	CASSELRTSGRSTDTQYF	TGTGCCAGCAGTGAATTAAGGACTAGCGGAAGGAGCACAGATACGCAGTATTTT
TRBV28	TRBJ2-1	.	many	CASSFPSGRRGNEQFF	TGTGCCAGCAGTTTCCCAAGCGGTAGGAGGGGCAATGAGCAGTTCTTC
TRBV19	TRBJ1-5	.	many	CASSMGVGNQPQHF	TGTGCCAGTAGTATGGGGGTGGGCAATCAGCCCCAGCATTTT
TRBV4-3	TRBJ1-2	.	many	CASSPALGSNYGYTF	TGCGCCAGCAGCCCAGCCCTTGGAAGTAACTATGGCTACACCTTC
TRBV24-1	TRBJ2-1	.	many	CATSGLDSAENNEQFF	TGTGCCACCAGTGGCCTGGACAGCGCGGAAAACAATGAGCAGTTCTTC
TRBV28	TRBJ2-1	.	many	CASSFAVTYNEQFF	TGTGCCAGCAGTTTTGCCGTCACCTACAATGAGCAGTTCTTC
TRBV2	TRBJ2-7	TRBD1	.	CASSELGTGGVYEQYF	TGTGCCAGCAGTGAGCTTGGGACAGGGGGCGTCTACGAGCAGTACTTC
TRBV20-1	TRBJ2-3	TRBD2	.	CSAWMTSGSTDTQYF	TGCAGTGCTTGGATGACTAGCGGGAGTACAGATACGCAGTATTTT
TRBV29-1	TRBJ1-2	TRBD1	many	CSVELIRDRRNYGYTF	TGCAGCGTGGAACTCATTAGGGACAGGAGGAACTATGGCTACACCTTC
TRBV7-2	TRBJ2-1	.	many	CASSFDGGYNEQFF	TGTGCCAGCAGCTTTGATGGGGGCTACAATGAGCAGTTCTTC
TRBV11-2	TRBJ2-1	.	many	CASSLGLGEQFF	TGTGCCAGCAGCTTAGGACTTGGGGAGCAGTTCTTC
TRBV20-1	TRBJ2-1	TRBD2	many	CSARDGGSGQFF	TGCAGTGCTAGAGACGGCGGGAGTGGACAGTTCTTC
TRBV18	TRBJ2-2	.	many	CASSPGPYTGELFF	TGTGCCAGCTCACCAGGACCATACACCGGGGAGCTGTTTTTT
TRBV6-5	TRBJ1-1	TRBD1	many	CASRRQGGLFTEAFF	TGTGCCAGCAGACGACAGGGGGGGTTATTCACTGAAGCTTTCTTT
TRBV18	TRBJ2-7	TRBD1	many	CASSGTGSYEQYF	TGTGCCAGCTCTGGGACAGGGAGCTACGAGCAGTACTTC
TRBV4-1	TRBJ2-6	TRBD2	few	CASSQEGTSGYGANVLTF	TGCGCCAGCAGCCAAGAGGGGACTAGCGGGTATGGGGCCAACGTCCTGACTTTC
TRBV10-1	TRBJ2-2	.	few	CASSGAREAGELFF	TGCGCCAGCAGTGGGGCCCGGGAAGCCGGGGAGCTGTTTTTT
TRBV7-9	TRBJ2-7	.	many	CASSFIASTFEQYF	TGTGCCAGCAGCTTTATAGCGTCGACATTCGAGCAGTACTTC
TRBV11-2	TRBJ1-4	TRBD1	many	CASSRTGRGEKLFF	TGTGCCAGCAGCCGGACAGGGCGTGGAGAAAAACTGTTTTTT
TRBV13	TRBJ2-1	.	.	CASSLGVGEQFF	TGTGCCAGCAGCTTAGGGGTCGGTGAGCAGTTCTTC
TRBV27	TRBJ1-5	.	many	CASSLGSSSSPQHF	TGTGCCAGCAGTTTGGGTAGCTCATCGAGCCCCCAGCATTTT
TRBV10-3	TRBJ2-1	TRBD1	.	CACGTGVDNEQFF	TGTGCCTGCGGGACAGGGGTTGACAATGAGCAGTTCTTC
TRBV21-1	TRBJ2-1	.	many	CASSNLSGRTYNEQFF	TGTGCCAGCAGCAATCTTAGCGGGAGGACCTACAATGAGCAGTTCTTC
TRBV7-2	TRBJ2-7	TRBD2	many	CASSFGGTRSYEQYF	TGTGCCAGCAGCTTTGGCGGGACTAGGTCCTACGAGCAGTACTTC
TRBV5-1	TRBJ1-2	.	many	CASSAGTPQQTGYTF	TGCGCCAGCAGCGCGGGGACACCCCAACAAACGGGCTACACCTTC
TRBV20-1	TRBJ2-1	.	many	CSARAFGRSSYNEQFF	TGCAGTGCTAGAGCGTTTGGGCGTAGCTCCTACAATGAGCAGTTCTTC
TRBV20-1	TRBJ2-1	TRBD2	many	CSARSKLAGGSTSQFF	TGCAGTGCTAGATCCAAACTAGCGGGAGGTTCCACCTCACAGTTCTTC
TRBV4-3	TRBJ2-7	TRBD2	many	CASSQELASSYEQYF	TGCGCCAGCAGCCAAGAACTAGCGAGCTCCTACGAGCAGTACTTC
TRBV7-2	TRBJ2-3	TRBD1	many	CASSFSGTDTDTQYF	TGTGCCAGCAGCTTCTCCGGGACAGACACAGATACGCAGTATTTT
TRBV12-3/TRBV12-4	TRBJ1-1	.	many	CASSFRENTEAFF	TGTGCCAGCAGTTTTAGGGAGAACACTGAAGCTTTCTTT
TRBV19	TRBJ2-2	TRBD2	many	CASSIGWREVISGELFF	TGTGCCAGTAGTATAGGCTGGCGGGAGGTTATTTCCGGGGAGCTGTTTTTT
TRBV9	TRBJ2-7	TRBD1	many	CASSVTGGPYEQYF	TGTGCCAGCAGCGTTACAGGGGGGCCCTACGAGCAGTACTTC
TRBV20-1	TRBJ2-1	TRBD2	many	CSARSGSGYEQFF	TGCAGTGCGCGAAGCGGGAGCGGGTATGAGCAGTTCTTC
TRBV7-9	TRBJ2-1	.	many	CASSLARQLSYNEQFF	TGTGCCAGCAGCTTAGCTAGACAGCTCTCCTACAATGAGCAGTTCTTC
TRBV29-1	TRBJ2-3	.	many	CSALGLEGHGDTQYF	TGCAGCGCCCTGGGTTTGGAGGGCCATGGCGATACGCAGTATTTT
TRBV6-5	TRBJ2-7	TRBD1	many	CASSYRDRGYEQYF	TGTGCCAGCAGTTACCGGGACAGGGGCTACGAGCAGTACTTC
TRBV11-3	TRBJ1-2	TRBD1	many	CASGTGPLYGYTF	TGTGCCAGCGGGACAGGACCACTCTATGGCTACACCTTC
TRBV20-1	TRBJ1-2	.	many	CSAVETVLFGYTF	TGCAGTGCAGTAGAGACAGTTCTATTTGGCTACACCTTC
TRBV7-6	TRBJ2-2	TRBD2	many	CASSLRGGYTGELFF	TGTGCCAGCAGCCTCCGGGGGGGTTACACCGGGGAGCTGTTTTTT
TRBV5-6	TRBJ2-2	.	few	CASSFGLPGELFF	TGTGCCAGCAGTTTCGGACTACCCGGGGAGCTGTTTTTT
TRBV4-2	TRBJ2-2	.	few	CASSQGLTAGELFF	TGTGCCAGCAGCCAAGGCCTAACGGCCGGGGAGCTGTTTTTT
TRBV24-1	TRBJ2-1	TRBD2	many	CATSDLRSGGRVDEQFF	TGTGCCACCAGTGATTTGAGGTCGGGAGGGAGGGTGGATGAGCAGTTCTTC
TRBV24-1	TRBJ2-1	.	many	CATSDFQNEQFF	TGTGCCACCAGTGATTTCCAGAATGAGCAGTTCTTC
TRBV20-1	TRBJ2-3	.	many	CSARLGTGPDTQYF	TGCAGTGCTAGATTAGGGACGGGGCCAGATACGCAGTATTTT
TRBV28	TRBJ2-2	.	few	CASSLVAGELFF	TGTGCCAGCAGTCTGGTAGCCGGGGAGCTGTTTTTT